This T cell receptor beta chain derives from a study of T-cell reconstitution after alpha-beta-depleted transplantation in children. The study, taken as a whole, reports: Expanded graft clones, several hundred of them, were reportedly the source of alpha-beta T cells about two months after transplant.

The CDR3 is 15 amino acids. V lost 5 bases to trimming and J lost 7 bases; unmatched junction nucleotides: 7. Germline CDR1 and CDR2: SGHAT and FQNNGV. Concerning this clonotype itself: Antigen: not known.

The TCRbeta library was prepared with unique molecular identifiers. One entry per CDR3 protein, called by TCRdb with MiXCR from the PCR reads. The data show about 980,000 distinct CDR3 sequences, roughly 29% seen once. The source is a boy less than two years old who had a stem cell transplant for SCID, so the T cells may come from the graft donor. Material: PBMCs, mostly from graft donor cells, obtained 360 days after TCRalphabeta/CD19-depleted stem cell transplant. This chain uses TRBV11-2 with TRBJ2-1; TRBD1 aligns across 11 bases. CDR3 sequence: CASSIGTGGYNEQFF. CDR3 nucleotides: TGTGCCAGCAGCATAGGGACAGGGGGATATAATGAGCAGTTCTTC.